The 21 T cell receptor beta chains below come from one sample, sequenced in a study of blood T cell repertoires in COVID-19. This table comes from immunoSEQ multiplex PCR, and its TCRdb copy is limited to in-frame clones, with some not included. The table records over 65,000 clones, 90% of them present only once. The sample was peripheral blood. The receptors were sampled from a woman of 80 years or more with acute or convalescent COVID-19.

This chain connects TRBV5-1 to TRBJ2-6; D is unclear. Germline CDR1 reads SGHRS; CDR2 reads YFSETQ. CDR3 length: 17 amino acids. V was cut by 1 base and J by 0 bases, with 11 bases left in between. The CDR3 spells CASSLNPLLSGANVLTF. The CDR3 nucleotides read TGCGCCAGCAGCTTGAACCCCTTACTCTCTGGGGCCAACGTCCTGACTTTC.

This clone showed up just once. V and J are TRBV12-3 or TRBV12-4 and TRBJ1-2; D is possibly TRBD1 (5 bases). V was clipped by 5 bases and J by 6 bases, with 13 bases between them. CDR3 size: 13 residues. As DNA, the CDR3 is TGTGCCAGCAGTCCCCGCGGGGCCCATGGCTACACCTTC. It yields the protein CASSPRGAHGYTF.

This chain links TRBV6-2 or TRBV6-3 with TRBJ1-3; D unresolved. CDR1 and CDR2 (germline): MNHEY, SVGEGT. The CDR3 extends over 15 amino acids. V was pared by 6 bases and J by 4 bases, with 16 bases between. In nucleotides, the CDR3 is TGTGCCAGCAGCTCTCCCGGGAATTCAGGAAACACCATATATTTT. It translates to CASSSPGNSGNTIYF.

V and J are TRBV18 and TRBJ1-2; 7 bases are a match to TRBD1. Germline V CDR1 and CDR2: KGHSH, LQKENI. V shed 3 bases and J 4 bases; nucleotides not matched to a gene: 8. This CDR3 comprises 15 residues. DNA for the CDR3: TGTGCCAGCTCACCCGAGGGGGCGCTTGGCTATGGCTACACCTTC. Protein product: CASSPEGALGYGYTF.

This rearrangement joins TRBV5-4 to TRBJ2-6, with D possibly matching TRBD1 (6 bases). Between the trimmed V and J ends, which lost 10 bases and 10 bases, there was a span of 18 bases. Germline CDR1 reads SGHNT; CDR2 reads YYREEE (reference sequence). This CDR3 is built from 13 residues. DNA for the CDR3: TGTGCCTTTACCCGGACAGTCCCTAACGTCCTGACTTTC. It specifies CAFTRTVPNVLTF.

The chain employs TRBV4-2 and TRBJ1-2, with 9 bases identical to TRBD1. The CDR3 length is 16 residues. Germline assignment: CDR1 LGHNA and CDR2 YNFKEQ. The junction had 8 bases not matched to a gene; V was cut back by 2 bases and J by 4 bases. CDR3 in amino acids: CASSQRDREWGYGYTF. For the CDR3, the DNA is TGTGCCAGCAGCCAACGGGACAGGGAATGGGGCTATGGCTACACCTTC.

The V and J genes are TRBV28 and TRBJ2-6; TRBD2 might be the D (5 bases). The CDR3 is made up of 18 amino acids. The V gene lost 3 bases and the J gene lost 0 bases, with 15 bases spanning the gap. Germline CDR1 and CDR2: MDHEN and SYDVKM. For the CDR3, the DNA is TGTGCCAGCAGTTTCGTCAGCGGCGTCTTCTCTGGGGCCAACGTCCTGACTTTC. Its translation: CASSFVSGVFSGANVLTF.

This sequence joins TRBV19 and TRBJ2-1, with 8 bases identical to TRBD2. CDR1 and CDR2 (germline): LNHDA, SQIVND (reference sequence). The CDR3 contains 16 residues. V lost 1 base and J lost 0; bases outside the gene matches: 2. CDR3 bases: TGTGCCAGTAGTATAGCCGGGGGGGGCTCCTACAATGAGCAGTTCTTC. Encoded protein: CASSIAGGGSYNEQFF.

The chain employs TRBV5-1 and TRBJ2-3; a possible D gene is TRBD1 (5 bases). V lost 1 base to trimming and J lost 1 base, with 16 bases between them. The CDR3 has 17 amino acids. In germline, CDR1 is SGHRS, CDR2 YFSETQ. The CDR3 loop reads CASSLTLLRVGTDTQYF. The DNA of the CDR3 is TGCGCCAGCAGCTTGACCCTCCTCAGGGTCGGCACAGATACGCAGTATTTT.

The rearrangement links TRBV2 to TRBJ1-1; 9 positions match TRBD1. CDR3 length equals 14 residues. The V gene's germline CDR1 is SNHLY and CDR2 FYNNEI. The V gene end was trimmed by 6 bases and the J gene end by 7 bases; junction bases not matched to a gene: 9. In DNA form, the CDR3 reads TGTGCCAGCAGGGTACAGGGGGCGATTGGTGAAGCTTTCTTT. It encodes CASRVQGAIGEAFF. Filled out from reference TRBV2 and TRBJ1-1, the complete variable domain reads EPEVTQTPSHQVTQMGQEVILRCVPISNHLYFYWYRQILGQKVEFLVSFYNNEISEKSEIFDDQFSVERPDGSNFTLKIRSTKLEDSAMYFCASRVQGAIGEAFFGQGTRLTVV.

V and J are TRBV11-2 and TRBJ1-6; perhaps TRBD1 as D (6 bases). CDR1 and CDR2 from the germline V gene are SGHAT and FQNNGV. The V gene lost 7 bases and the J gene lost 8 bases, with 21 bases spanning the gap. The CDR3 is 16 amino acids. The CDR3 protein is CASNNRWGGRDSPLHF. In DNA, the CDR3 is TGTGCCAGCAACAATCGGTGGGGGGGCAGGGATTCACCCCTCCACTTT. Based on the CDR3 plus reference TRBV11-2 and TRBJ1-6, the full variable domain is EAGVAQSPRYKIIEKRQSVAFWCNPISGHATLYWYQQILGQGPKLLIQFQNNGVVDDSQLPKDRFSAERLKGVDSTLKIQPAKLEDSAVYLCASNNRWGGRDSPLHFGNGTRLTVT.

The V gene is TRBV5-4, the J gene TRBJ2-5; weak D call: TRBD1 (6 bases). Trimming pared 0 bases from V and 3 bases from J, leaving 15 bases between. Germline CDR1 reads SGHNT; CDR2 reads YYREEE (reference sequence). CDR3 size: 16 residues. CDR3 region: CASSLGGLGRKETQYF. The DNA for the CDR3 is TGTGCCAGCAGCTTGGGGGGGCTCGGCCGAAAAGAGACCCAGTACTTC.

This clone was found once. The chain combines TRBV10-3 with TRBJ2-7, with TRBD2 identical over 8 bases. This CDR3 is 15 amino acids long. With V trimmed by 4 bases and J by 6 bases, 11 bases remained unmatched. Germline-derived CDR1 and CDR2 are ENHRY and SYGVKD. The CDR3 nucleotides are TGTGCCATCAGTGCCACCGGGACTAGAAGTGGCGAGCAGTACTTC. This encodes CAISATGTRSGEQYF.

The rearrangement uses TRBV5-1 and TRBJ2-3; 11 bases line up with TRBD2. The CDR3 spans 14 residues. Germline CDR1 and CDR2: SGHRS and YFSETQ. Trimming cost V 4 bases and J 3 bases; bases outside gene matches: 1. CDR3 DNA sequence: TGCGCCAGCAGCGGGACTAGCGGAACAGATACGCAGTATTTT. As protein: CASSGTSGTDTQYF.

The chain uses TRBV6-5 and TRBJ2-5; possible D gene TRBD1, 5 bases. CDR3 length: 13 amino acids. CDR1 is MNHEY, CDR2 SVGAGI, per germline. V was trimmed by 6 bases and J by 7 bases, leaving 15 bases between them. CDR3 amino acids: CASRPQGSRTQYF. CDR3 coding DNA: TGTGCCAGCAGACCCCAGGGTTCGCGGACCCAGTACTTC.

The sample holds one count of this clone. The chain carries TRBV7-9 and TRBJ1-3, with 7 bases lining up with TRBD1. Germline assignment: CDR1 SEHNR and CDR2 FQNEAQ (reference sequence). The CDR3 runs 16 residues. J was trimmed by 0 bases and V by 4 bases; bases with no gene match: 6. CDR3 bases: TGTGCCAGCAGCTACGGACAGGCTTTCTCTGGAAACACCATATATTTT. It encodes CASSYGQAFSGNTIYF.

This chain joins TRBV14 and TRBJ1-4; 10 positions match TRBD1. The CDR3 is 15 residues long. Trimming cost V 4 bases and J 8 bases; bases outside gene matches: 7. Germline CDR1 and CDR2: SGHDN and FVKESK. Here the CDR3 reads CASSRMGQGREKLFF. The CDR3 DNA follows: TGTGCCAGCAGCCGTATGGGACAGGGGAGGGAAAAACTGTTTTTT. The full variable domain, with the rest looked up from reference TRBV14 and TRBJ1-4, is EAGVTQFPSHSVIEKGQTVTLRCDPISGHDNLYWYRRVMGKEIKFLLHFVKESKQDESGMPNNRFLAERTGGTYSTLKVQPAELEDSGVYFCASSRMGQGREKLFFGSGTQLSVL.

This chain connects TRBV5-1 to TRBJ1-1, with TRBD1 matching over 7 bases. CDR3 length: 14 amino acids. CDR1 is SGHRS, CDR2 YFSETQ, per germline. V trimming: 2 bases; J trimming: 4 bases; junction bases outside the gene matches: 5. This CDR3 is CASSLQGLGTEAFF. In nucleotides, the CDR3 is TGCGCCAGCAGCTTACAGGGGTTAGGCACTGAAGCTTTCTTT.

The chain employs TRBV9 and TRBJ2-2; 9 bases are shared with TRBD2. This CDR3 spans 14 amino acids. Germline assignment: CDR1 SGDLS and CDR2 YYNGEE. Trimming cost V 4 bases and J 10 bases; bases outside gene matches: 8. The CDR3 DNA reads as TGTGCCAGCAGCCCGATTGGACTAGCGAAGGAGCTGTTTTTT. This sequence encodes CASSPIGLAKELFF.

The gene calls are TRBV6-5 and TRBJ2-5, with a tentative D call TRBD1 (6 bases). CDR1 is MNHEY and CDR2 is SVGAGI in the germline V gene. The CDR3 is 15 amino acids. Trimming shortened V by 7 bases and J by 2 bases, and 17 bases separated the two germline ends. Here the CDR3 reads CASTPWGQGQETQYF. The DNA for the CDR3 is TGTGCCAGCACGCCCTGGGGGCAGGGACAAGAGACCCAGTACTTC.

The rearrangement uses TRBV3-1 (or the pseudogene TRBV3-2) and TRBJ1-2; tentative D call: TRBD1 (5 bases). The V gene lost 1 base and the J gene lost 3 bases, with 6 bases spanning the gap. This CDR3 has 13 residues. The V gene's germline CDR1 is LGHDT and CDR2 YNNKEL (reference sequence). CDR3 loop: CASSQVRDYGYTF. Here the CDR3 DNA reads TGTGCCAGCAGCCAAGTCAGGGACTATGGCTACACCTTC.